The rows below give T cell receptor beta chains drawn from one sample of a study of blood T cell repertoires in COVID-19. TCRdb's table, derived via immunoSEQ multiplex PCR, lists solely in-frame clones and lacks some. The sample includes under 250,000 clones, around 81% of them seen just once. The sequenced sample consisted of peripheral blood. The origin of the receptors is a woman between 65 and 79 years old with acute or convalescent COVID-19. CDR3s leave out the opening cysteine and the closing phenylalanine or tryptophan. Not all rows give a size; the values are once, few, many and, for expanded clones, a class.

.	TRBV7-3	TRBJ2-3	ASSGTSGITDTQY
few	TRBV5-1	TRBJ2-2	ASRGQTNTGELF
.	TRBV20-1	TRBJ1-3	SASRPGASSGNTIY
.	TRBV28	TRBJ1-5	ASRARQGVYQPQH
.	TRBV5-1	TRBJ2-2	ASSQGARDTGELF
few	TRBV20-1	TRBJ2-2	SASKNTNTGELF
few	TRBV7-9	TRBJ1-1	AASTGVRAF
.	TRBV19	TRBJ1-2	ASSLTWTANDYGYT
.	TRBV2	TRBJ2-4	ASSDIRVQGNIQY
.	TRBV2	TRBJ2-1	ASSARPGTQNNEQF
.	TRBV13	TRBJ2-1	ASSLAGEARGSYNEQF
.	TRBV5-4	TRBJ1-4	ASRGQWNEKLF
.	TRBV24-1	TRBJ2-5	ATSALAGGPRETQY
.	TRBV29-1	TRBJ1-1	SVSVGGRGTTEAF
.	TRBV29-1	TRBJ2-7	SVEGIPDRGYEQY
.	TRBV9	TRBJ2-5	ASSVGGGTGQETQY
.	TRBV28	TRBJ1-2	ASSTNPQGTMGYT
.	TRBV27	TRBJ1-6	ASSPHRDRDSPLH
.	TRBV10-3	TRBJ1-6	AIQGQGAGNSPLH
few	TRBV28	TRBJ1-5	ASSLSGTGHGNQPQH
once	TRBV7-8	TRBJ1-1	ASSFFERGLGTEAF
.	TRBV14	TRBJ1-2	ASSMALAGYT